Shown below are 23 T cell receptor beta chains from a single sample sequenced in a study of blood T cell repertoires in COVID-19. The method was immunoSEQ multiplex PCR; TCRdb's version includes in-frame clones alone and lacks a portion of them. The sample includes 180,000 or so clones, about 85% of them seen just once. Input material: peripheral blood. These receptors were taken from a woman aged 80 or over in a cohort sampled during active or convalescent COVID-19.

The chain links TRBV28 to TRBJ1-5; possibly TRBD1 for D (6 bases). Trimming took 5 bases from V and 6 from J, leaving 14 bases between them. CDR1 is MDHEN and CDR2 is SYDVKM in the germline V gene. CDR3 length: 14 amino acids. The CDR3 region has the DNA TGTGCCAGCAGTCTACAGGGTGTGATTCAGCCCCAGCATTTT. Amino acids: CASSLQGVIQPQHF.

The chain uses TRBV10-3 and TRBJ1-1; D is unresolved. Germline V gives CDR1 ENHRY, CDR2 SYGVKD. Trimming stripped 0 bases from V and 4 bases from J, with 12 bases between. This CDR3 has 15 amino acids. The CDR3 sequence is CAISESATWATEAFF. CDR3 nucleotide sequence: TGTGCCATCAGTGAGTCGGCAACCTGGGCCACTGAAGCTTTCTTT.

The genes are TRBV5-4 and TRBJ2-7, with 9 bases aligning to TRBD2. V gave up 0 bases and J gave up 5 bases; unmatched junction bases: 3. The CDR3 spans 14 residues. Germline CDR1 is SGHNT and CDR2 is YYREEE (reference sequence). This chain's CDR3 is CASSLDPSGNEQYV. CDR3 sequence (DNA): TGTGCCAGCAGCTTGGATCCTAGCGGGAACGAGCAGTACGTC.

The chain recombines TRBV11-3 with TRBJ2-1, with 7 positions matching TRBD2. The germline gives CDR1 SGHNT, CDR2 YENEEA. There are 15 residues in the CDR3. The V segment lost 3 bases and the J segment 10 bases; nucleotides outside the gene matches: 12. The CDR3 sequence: CASSFRVPGEGEQFF. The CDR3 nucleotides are TGTGCCAGCAGCTTCCGGGTTCCGGGGGAGGGAGAGCAGTTCTTC.

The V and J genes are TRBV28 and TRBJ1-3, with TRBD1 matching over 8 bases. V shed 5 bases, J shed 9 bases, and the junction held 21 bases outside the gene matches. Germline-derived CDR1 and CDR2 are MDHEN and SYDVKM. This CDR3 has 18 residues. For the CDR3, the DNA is TGTGCCAGCAGTGCCCCTCCCGGGACAGGACCCTCCGGGTTCACCATATATTTT. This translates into CASSAPPGTGPSGFTIYF.

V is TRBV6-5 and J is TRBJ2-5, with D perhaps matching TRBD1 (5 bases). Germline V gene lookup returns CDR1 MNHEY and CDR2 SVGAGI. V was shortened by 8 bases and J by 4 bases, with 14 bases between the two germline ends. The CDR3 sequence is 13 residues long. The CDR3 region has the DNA TGTGCCAGCCTTAGGACAAATGGAGAGACCCAGTACTTC. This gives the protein CASLRTNGETQYF.

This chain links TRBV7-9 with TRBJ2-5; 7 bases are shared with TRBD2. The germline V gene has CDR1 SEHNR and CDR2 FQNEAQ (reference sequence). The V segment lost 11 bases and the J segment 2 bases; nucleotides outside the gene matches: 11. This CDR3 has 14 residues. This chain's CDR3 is CAHSGASGQETQYF. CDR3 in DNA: TGTGCCCACAGCGGGGCTAGCGGACAAGAGACCCAGTACTTC.

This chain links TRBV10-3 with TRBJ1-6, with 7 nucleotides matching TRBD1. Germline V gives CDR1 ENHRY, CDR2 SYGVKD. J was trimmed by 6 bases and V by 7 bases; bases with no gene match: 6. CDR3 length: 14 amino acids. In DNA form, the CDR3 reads TGTGCCATCAAGGCTCAGGGGGTTAATTCACCCCTCCACTTT. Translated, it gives CAIKAQGVNSPLHF.

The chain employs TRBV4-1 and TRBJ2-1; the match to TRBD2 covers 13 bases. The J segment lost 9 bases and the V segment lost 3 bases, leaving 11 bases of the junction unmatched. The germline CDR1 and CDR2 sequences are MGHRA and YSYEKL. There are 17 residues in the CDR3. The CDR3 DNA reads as TGCGCCAGCAGCCACGTGATTCCGGGACTAGCGGGGAGTGAGCAGTTCTTC. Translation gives CASSHVIPGLAGSEQFF.

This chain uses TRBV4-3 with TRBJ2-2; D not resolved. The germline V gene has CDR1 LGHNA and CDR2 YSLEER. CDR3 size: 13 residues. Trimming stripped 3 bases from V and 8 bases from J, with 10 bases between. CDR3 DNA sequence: TGCGCCAGCAGCCAGGTTGGGCGAGGGGAGCTGTTTTTT. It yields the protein CASSQVGRGELFF.

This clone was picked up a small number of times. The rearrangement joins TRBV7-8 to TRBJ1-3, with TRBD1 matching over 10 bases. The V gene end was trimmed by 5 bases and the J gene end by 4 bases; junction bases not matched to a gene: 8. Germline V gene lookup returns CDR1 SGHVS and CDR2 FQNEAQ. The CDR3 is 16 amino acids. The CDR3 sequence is CASSIRQGARGNTIYF. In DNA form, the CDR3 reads TGTGCCAGCAGCATACGACAGGGGGCGCGCGGAAACACCATATATTTT.

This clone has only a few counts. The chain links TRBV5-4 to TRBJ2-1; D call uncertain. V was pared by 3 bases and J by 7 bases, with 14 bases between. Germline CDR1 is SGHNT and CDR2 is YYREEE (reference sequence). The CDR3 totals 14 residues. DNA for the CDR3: TGTGCCAGCAGCTGGGCAGGCTCGAGAAATGAGCAGTTCTTC. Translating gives CASSWAGSRNEQFF.

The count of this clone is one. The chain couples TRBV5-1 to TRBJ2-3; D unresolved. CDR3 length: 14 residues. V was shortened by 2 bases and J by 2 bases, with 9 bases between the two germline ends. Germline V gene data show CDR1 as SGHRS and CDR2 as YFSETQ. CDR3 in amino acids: CASSLGGVTDTQYF. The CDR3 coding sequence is TGCGCCAGCAGCTTAGGCGGTGTCACAGATACGCAGTATTTT.

The CDR3: CASSVESRTSSYEQYF. The CDR3 region has the DNA TGTGCCAGCAGCGTAGAGTCAAGGACTAGCTCCTACGAGCAGTACTTC. The chain carries TRBV9 and TRBJ2-7, with 7 bases that match TRBD2. Per the germline V gene, CDR1 is SGDLS and CDR2 is YYNGEE. CDR3 length equals 16 residues. Unmatched junction bases numbered 6, after V lost 0 bases and J lost 0 bases.

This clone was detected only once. CDR3 sequence: CASSLGVGIGYGYTF. The CDR3 bases are TGTGCCAGCAGTTTAGGGGTCGGGATCGGCTATGGCTACACCTTC. This chain uses TRBV28 with TRBJ1-2; D is unresolved. The germline V and J ends were trimmed by 2 bases and 4 bases, with 14 bases remaining between them. This CDR3 contains 15 residues. Germline V gene data show CDR1 as MDHEN and CDR2 as SYDVKM.

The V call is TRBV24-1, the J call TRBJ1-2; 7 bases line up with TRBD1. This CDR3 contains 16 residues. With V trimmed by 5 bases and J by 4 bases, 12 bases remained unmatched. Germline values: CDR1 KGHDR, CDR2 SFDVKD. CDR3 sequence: CATSGSTGTALYGYTF. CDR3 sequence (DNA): TGTGCCACCAGTGGTTCTACCGGGACAGCTCTCTATGGCTACACCTTC.

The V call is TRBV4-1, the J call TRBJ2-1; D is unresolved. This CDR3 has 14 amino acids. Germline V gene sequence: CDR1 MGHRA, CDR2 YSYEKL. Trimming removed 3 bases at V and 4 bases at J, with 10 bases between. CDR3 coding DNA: TGCGCCAGCAGCCAGTCGTCGTCGTACAATGAGCAGTTCTTC. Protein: CASSQSSSYNEQFF.

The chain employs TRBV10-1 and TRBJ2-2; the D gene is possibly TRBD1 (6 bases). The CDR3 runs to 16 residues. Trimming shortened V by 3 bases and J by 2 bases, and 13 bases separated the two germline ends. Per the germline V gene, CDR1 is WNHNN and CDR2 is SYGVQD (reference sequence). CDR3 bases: TGCGCCAGCAGTGAATCCAGGGGCTACAACACCGGGGAGCTGTTTTTT. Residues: CASSESRGYNTGELFF.

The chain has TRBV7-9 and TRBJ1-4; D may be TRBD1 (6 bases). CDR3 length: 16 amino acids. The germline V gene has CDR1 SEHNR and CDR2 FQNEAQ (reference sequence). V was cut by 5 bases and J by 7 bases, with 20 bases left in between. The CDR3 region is CASSQPSRGLGEKLFF. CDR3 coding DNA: TGTGCCAGCAGCCAACCGAGCAGGGGATTGGGTGAAAAACTGTTTTTT.

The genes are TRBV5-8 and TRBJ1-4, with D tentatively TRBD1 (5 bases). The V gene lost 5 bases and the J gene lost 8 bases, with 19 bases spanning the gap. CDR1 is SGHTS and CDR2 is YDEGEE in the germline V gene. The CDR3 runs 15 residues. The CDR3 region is CASSSALGVREKLFF. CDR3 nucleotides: TGTGCCAGCAGTTCCGCTTTAGGGGTTCGCGAAAAACTGTTTTTT.

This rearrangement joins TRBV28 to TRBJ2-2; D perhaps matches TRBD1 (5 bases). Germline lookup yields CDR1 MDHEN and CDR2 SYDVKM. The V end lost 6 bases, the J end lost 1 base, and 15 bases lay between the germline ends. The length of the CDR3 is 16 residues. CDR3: CASRIHRIRNTGELFF. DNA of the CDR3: TGTGCCAGCAGGATTCACAGGATCAGGAACACCGGGGAGCTGTTTTTT.

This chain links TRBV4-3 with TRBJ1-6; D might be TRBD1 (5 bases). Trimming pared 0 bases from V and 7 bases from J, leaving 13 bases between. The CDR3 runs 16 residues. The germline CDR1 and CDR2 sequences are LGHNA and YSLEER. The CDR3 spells CASSQEFTGNNSPLHF. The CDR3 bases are TGCGCCAGCAGCCAAGAGTTTACAGGAAACAATTCACCCCTCCACTTT.

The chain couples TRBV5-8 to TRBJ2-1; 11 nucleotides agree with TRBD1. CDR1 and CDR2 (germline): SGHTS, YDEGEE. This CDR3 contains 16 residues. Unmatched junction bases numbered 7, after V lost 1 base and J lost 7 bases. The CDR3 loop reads CASSLPRDRGGNEQFF. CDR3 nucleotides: TGTGCCAGCAGCTTGCCCCGGGACAGGGGGGGGAATGAGCAGTTCTTC.